Here is one T cell receptor (beta chain) with its context. The sample originates from a study of cytotoxic CD8 clonotypes in ibrutinib-treated CLL. Libraries were prepared by immunoSEQ multiplex PCR; TCRdb keeps only in-frame clonotypes and omits some of them. The repertoire holds roughly 200,000 clones, with more than 65% as singletons. This CDR3 has 16 amino acids. CDR1 is MDHEN, CDR2 SYDVKM, per germline. Trimming removed 2 bases from V and 6 bases from J; junction bases left unmatched: 6. The clonotype was recovered from a human donor with chronic lymphocytic leukemia. This specimen consisted of PBMCs, obtained after 12 months of ibrutinib treatment. The rearrangement uses TRBV28 and TRBJ2-6; 8 bases fit TRBD1. The CDR3 DNA follows: TGTGCCAGCAGTTTAGGACAGGGAGGAACGGCCAACGTCCTGACTTTC. The encoded protein is CASSLGQGGTANVLTF.